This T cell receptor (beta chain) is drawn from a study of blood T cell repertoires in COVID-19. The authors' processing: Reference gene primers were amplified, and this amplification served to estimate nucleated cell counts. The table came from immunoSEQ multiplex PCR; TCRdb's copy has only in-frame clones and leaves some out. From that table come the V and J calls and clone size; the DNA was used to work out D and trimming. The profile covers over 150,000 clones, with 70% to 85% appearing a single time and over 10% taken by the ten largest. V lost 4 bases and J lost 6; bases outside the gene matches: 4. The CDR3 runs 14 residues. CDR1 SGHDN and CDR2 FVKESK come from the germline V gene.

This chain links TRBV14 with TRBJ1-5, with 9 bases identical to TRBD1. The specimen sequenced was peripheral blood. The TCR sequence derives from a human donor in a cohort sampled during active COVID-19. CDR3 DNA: TGTGCCAGCAGCCCCGGGACAGGGACTCAGCCCCAGCATTTT. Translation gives CASSPGTGTQPQHF.